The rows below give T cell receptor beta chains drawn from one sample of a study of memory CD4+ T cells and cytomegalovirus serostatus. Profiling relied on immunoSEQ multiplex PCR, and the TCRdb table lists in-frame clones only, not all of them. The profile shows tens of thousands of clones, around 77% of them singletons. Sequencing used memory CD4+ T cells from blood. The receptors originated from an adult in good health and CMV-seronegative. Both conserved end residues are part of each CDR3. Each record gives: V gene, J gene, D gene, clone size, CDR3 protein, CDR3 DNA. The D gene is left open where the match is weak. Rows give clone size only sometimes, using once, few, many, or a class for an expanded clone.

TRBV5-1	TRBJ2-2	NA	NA	CASSLGGFITGELFF	TGCGCCAGCAGCTTGGGAGGGTTCATCACCGGGGAGCTGTTTTTT
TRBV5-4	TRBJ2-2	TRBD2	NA	CATSRGRERDTGELFF	TGTGCCACGTCTCGGGGGAGGGAGAGGGACACCGGGGAGCTGTTTTTT
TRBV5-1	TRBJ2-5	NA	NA	CASSLGQLAGVQETQYF	TGCGCCAGCAGCTTGGGACAACTAGCAGGGGTTCAGGAGACCCAGTACTTC
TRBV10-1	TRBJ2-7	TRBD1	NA	CASGGQGADEQYF	TGCGCCAGCGGGGGACAGGGGGCGGACGAGCAGTACTTC
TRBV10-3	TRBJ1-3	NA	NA	CAISESIENTIYF	TGTGCCATCAGTGAGTCGATTGAAAACACCATATATTTT
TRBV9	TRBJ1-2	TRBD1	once	CASSVDVGQRYGYTF	TGTGCCAGCAGCGTAGATGTGGGACAGCGCTATGGCTACACCTTC
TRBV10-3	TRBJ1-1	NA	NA	CAISESSGTEAFF	TGTGCCATCAGTGAGTCCTCGGGAACTGAAGCTTTCTTT
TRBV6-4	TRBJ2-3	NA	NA	CASSAAAGHTDTQYF	TGTGCCAGCAGTGCAGCGGCAGGGCACACAGATACGCAGTATTTT
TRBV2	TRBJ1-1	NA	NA	CASSEAEGLYAFF	TGTGCCAGCAGTGAAGCGGAGGGTCTCTATGCTTTCTTT
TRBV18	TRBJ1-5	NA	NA	CASSLNRDNQPQHF	TGTGCCAGCTCACTCAATAGGGACAATCAGCCCCAGCATTTT
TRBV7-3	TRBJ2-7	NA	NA	CASSPRTGGLYEQYF	TGTGCCAGCAGCCCAAGGACGGGGGGCCTCTACGAGCAGTACTTC